These 6 T cell receptor beta chains were sequenced from one sample in a study of PD-1 blockade in mismatch repair-deficient tumors (dated by TCRdb to the late 2010s). Library preparation was by the immunoSEQ multiplex PCR assay. In its TCRdb copy, this immuneACCESS table keeps in-frame sequences only and misses some clones. Where compared with another copy, unresolved V genes explain less than half of these, and the others have no known cause. The sample table lists 45,000 to 55,000 clones, approximately 84% of them with a count of one. The ten biggest clones cover 6.5% to 9% of the sample. The sample in question was peripheral blood, obtained roughly 21 weeks after starting pembrolizumab. Every receptor here comes from an adult with mismatch repair-deficient cancer.

The CDR3 nucleotides are TGTGCCAGCAGCTTAGTTTCTGGGGCGGGCGAGCAGTACTTC. Its translation is CASSLVSGAGEQYF. The chain combines TRBV5-2 with TRBJ2-7. TRBV5-2 is a pseudogene segment. The length of the CDR3 is 14 residues.

This chain joins TRBV19 and TRBJ1-5; D gene uncertain. Germline CDR1 and CDR2: LNHDA and SQIVND (reference sequence). This CDR3 spans 13 amino acids. Deletions cut 3 bases from V and 5 bases from J, with 8 bases between. The DNA for the CDR3 is TGTGCCAGTAGTATCCAGAAAGATCAGCCCCAGCATTTT. It encodes CASSIQKDQPQHF.

The rearrangement joins TRBV5-5 to TRBJ2-3; TRBD1 matches at 12 bases. This CDR3 region has 16 residues. Trimming at V came to 2 bases and at J to 4 bases, leaving 5 bases not matched to a gene. The V gene's germline CDR1 is SGHKS and CDR2 YYEKEE (reference sequence). CDR3: CASSLTGTGGSDTQYF. CDR3 nucleotides: TGTGCCAGCAGCTTAACCGGGACAGGGGGCTCAGATACGCAGTATTTT. Full variable domain (outside the CDR3, taken from reference TRBV5-5 and TRBJ2-3): DAGVTQSPTHLIKTRGQQVTLRCSPISGHKSVSWYQQVLGQGPQFIFQYYEKEERGRGNFPDRFSARQFPNYSSELNVNALLLGDSALYLCASSLTGTGGSDTQYFGPGTRLTVL.

V usage is TRBV11-2 and J usage is TRBJ1-5; D not resolved. In germline, CDR1 is SGHAT, CDR2 FQNNGV. The CDR3 spans 14 residues. With 3 bases removed from V and 4 bases from J, the gap between germline ends came to 10 bases. This chain's CDR3 is CASSFPGTNQPQHF. DNA of the CDR3: TGTGCCAGCAGCTTCCCAGGAACAAATCAGCCCCAGCATTTT.

V usage is TRBV11-2 and J usage is TRBJ2-5; 7 bases line up with TRBD1. Germline lookup yields CDR1 SGHAT and CDR2 FQNNGV. The CDR3 has 16 amino acids. After removal of 2 bases from V and 5 bases from J, the junction contained 11 bases not matched to a gene. CDR3 region: CASSLTPTGSGETQYF. The CDR3 DNA reads as TGTGCCAGCAGCTTAACCCCGACAGGGAGTGGTGAGACCCAGTACTTC. Together with reference TRBV11-2 and TRBJ2-5, the CDR3 gives the full variable domain: EAGVAQSPRYKIIEKRQSVAFWCNPISGHATLYWYQQILGQGPKLLIQFQNNGVVDDSQLPKDRFSAERLKGVDSTLKIQPAKLEDSAVYLCASSLTPTGSGETQYFGPGTRLLVL.

There are a few counts of this clone. The chain is built from TRBV29-1 and TRBJ1-2; D remains unclear. The CDR3 runs to 12 residues. Germline-derived CDR1 and CDR2 are SQVTM and ANQGSEA. V lost 6 bases and J lost 3, with 11 bases in between. The CDR3 sequence is CSVGSEYYGYTF. The CDR3 DNA reads TGCAGCGTGGGGTCCGAATACTATGGCTACACCTTC.